These 22 T cell receptor beta chains share one sample of origin, sequenced in a study of identical twins. TCRdb called the 5' RACE reads again in MiXCR, with one record for every CDR3 protein. The data show nearly 250,000 distinct CDR3 sequences, with roughly 7% seen just once and 3% to 4% held by the top ten. The data also belong to a second study, concerning yellow fever vaccine responses in identical twins.

The sequenced sample consisted of memory (CD45RO+) T cells sorted from blood. The source of these receptors is a woman aged 18-35 years in good health.

In its sample, this clonotype was seen many times. The chain couples TRBV29-1 to TRBJ2-1; TRBD2 aligns across 13 bases. The ends lost 5 bases at V and 4 bases at J; junction bases unmatched: 5. Looked up from germline, CDR1 is SQVTM and CDR2 is ANQGSEA. The CDR3 totals 15 residues. The CDR3 is CSVLGTSGKYNEQFF. CDR3 nucleotides: TGCAGCGTTCTCGGGACTAGCGGGAAATACAATGAGCAGTTCTTC.

This clonotype was detected a few times. The chain carries TRBV12-3 or TRBV12-4 and TRBJ2-3, with D possibly being TRBD2 (5 bases). V was trimmed by 5 bases and J by 4 bases, leaving 13 bases between them. The CDR3 loop spans 14 amino acids. CDR3 bases: TGTGCCAGCAGTGGGGAGACAATCGCAGATACGCAGTATTTT. Amino acids: CASSGETIADTQYF.

This clonotype was counted only a few times. The CDR3 region has the DNA TGTGCCAGCAGCTTAAGCCGTCTAGCGGGGAACAATGAGCAGTTCTTC. Translated: CASSLSRLAGNNEQFF. V usage is TRBV7-3 and J usage is TRBJ2-1, with 9 bases aligning to TRBD2. J was trimmed by 5 bases and V by 1 base; bases with no gene match: 6. In germline, CDR1 is SGHTA, CDR2 FQGTGA. This CDR3 contains 16 residues.

This clonotype appeared a few times. The chain carries TRBV7-8 and TRBJ1-2; 8 nucleotides line up with TRBD1. The CDR3 is 17 residues long. Trimming at V came to 1 base and at J to 5 bases, leaving 12 bases not matched to a gene. Germline CDR1 SGHVS, CDR2 FQNEAQ. The CDR3 spells CASSLGVDRGRGYGYTF. DNA of the CDR3: TGTGCCAGCAGCTTAGGTGTTGACAGGGGTAGAGGTTATGGCTACACCTTC.

This clonotype has ten or more counts. The chain links TRBV14 to TRBJ2-7; D remains ambiguous. The CDR3 is 10 amino acids. V was trimmed by 10 bases and J by 5 bases, leaving 9 bases between them. Germline V lookup: CDR1 SGHDN, CDR2 FVKESK. CDR3 sequence reads: CAIRGDEQYF. As DNA, the CDR3 is TGTGCCATTCGCGGTGACGAGCAGTACTTC.

This clonotype came up many times. The genes are TRBV5-1 and TRBJ2-1; TRBD2 is a possible D gene (5 bases). The CDR3 runs to 11 residues. CDR1 is SGHRS and CDR2 is YFSETQ in the germline V gene. V was pared by 5 bases and J by 6 bases, with 6 bases between. The CDR3 loop reads CASRAANEQFF. CDR3 coding DNA: TGCGCCAGCAGAGCGGCCAATGAGCAGTTCTTC.

This clonotype came up a few times. This chain links TRBV5-5 with TRBJ2-7; tentative D call: TRBD2 (5 bases). V was clipped by 4 bases and J by 0 bases, with 11 bases between them. The germline CDR1 and CDR2 sequences are SGHKS and YYEKEE (reference sequence). CDR3 length: 14 amino acids. CDR3 residues: CASSDGLFSYEQYV. The CDR3 region has the DNA TGTGCCAGCAGCGACGGACTCTTCTCCTACGAGCAGTACGTC.

The chain has TRBV12-3 or TRBV12-4 and TRBJ2-3, with 7 bases that match TRBD2. The ends lost 0 bases at V and 4 bases at J; junction bases unmatched: 4. The CDR3 spans 15 residues. The DNA for the CDR3 is TGTGCCAGCAGTTTAGCGGGGGGGGTATCAGATACGCAGTATTTT. Translated, it gives CASSLAGGVSDTQYF.

This clonotype was picked up many times. One end of the junction fails to match germline, which may point to a read error. The J gene is TRBJ2-1, the V gene TRBV7-2, with TRBD2 matching over 10 bases. Germline assignment: CDR1 SGHTA and CDR2 FQGNSA. This CDR3 contains 14 residues. CDR3 DNA: TGTGCCAGCAGCTATAGCGGGGGGTACACTGAGCAGTTCTTC. Its translation: CASSYSGGYTEQFF.

In this sample, this clonotype turned up a few times. The genes are TRBV7-8 and TRBJ2-3; the D gene is possibly TRBD1 (6 bases). The CDR3 covers 14 residues. CDR1 SGHVS and CDR2 FQNEAQ come from the germline V gene. Trimming removed 3 bases at V and 2 bases at J, with 9 bases between. This chain's CDR3 is CASSLTGHTDTQYF. CDR3 nucleotides: TGTGCCAGCAGCTTGACAGGCCACACAGATACGCAGTATTTT.

This clonotype was seen many times. The rearrangement uses TRBV12-3 or TRBV12-4 and TRBJ2-5; TRBD1 might be the D (5 bases). Deletions cut 1 base from V and 5 bases from J, with 14 bases between. The CDR3 is 15 residues long. The CDR3 region is CASSLEDTRSETQYF. The CDR3 region has the DNA TGTGCCAGCAGTTTAGAGGACACACGGTCGGAGACCCAGTACTTC.

The V and J genes are TRBV12-3 or TRBV12-4 and TRBJ2-7, with unresolved D. This CDR3 is built from 12 residues. V was trimmed by 6 bases and J by 6 bases, leaving 12 bases between them. CDR3 sequence (DNA): TGTGCCAGCAGCTCCTACCTGGGCGAGCAGTACTTC. It yields the protein CASSSYLGEQYF.

A few counts support this clonotype. This rearrangement joins TRBV6-1 to TRBJ2-3; 11 nucleotides line up with TRBD2. Looked up from germline, CDR1 is MNHNS and CDR2 is SASEGT. This CDR3 is built from 15 residues. V gave up 4 bases and J gave up 5 bases; unmatched junction bases: 5. The chain's CDR3 is CASSGSGGERDTQYF. CDR3 nucleotides: TGTGCCAGCAGTGGTAGCGGGGGGGAGAGAGATACGCAGTATTTT.

This clonotype was seen ten or more times. This chain connects TRBV7-6 to TRBJ2-7, with 8 nucleotides matching TRBD1. The CDR3 contains 15 residues. The J segment lost 4 bases and the V segment lost 1 base, leaving 6 bases of the junction unmatched. The germline CDR1 and CDR2 sequences are SGHVS and FNYEAQ. CDR3 sequence reads: CASSLDDRGRYEQYF. In DNA, the CDR3 is TGTGCCAGCAGCTTAGATGACAGGGGACGGTACGAGCAGTACTTC.

This clonotype has ten or more counts. CDR3 sequence (DNA): TGCGCCAGCAGTGAGTCAGTGGGCCGAGGGGAGACCCAGTACTTC. It specifies CASSESVGRGETQYF. V is TRBV10-1 and J is TRBJ2-5; a weak D match, TRBD2 (5 bases). Per the germline V gene, CDR1 is WNHNN and CDR2 is SYGVQD (reference sequence). This CDR3 contains 15 residues. V was trimmed by 0 bases and J by 5 bases, leaving 13 bases between them.

The rearrangement links TRBV6-5 to TRBJ1-6; D remains unclear. The CDR3 contains 15 residues. CDR1 is MNHEY and CDR2 is SVGAGI in the germline V gene. Trimming stripped 1 base from V and 6 bases from J, with 10 bases between. CDR3 in DNA: TGTGCCAGCAGTTACTTACAGAAAGCTAATTCACCCCTCCACTTT. Translation: CASSYLQKANSPLHF.

The sample holds a few counts of this clonotype. This chain uses TRBV12-3 or TRBV12-4 with TRBJ2-2, with D perhaps TRBD1 (6 bases). Trimming shortened V by 8 bases and J by 5 bases, and 9 bases separated the two germline ends. This CDR3 is 12 amino acids long. The CDR3 here is CASQGGTGELFF. The DNA for the CDR3 is TGTGCCAGCCAAGGGGGAACCGGGGAGCTGTTTTTT.

The chain uses TRBV9 and TRBJ1-2; no definite D call. Germline CDR1 is SGDLS and CDR2 is YYNGEE. Trimming removed 0 bases from V and 3 bases from J, with 6 bases in between. The CDR3 extends over 13 amino acids. The DNA of the CDR3 is TGTGCCAGCAGCGTAGGGGGAGACTATGGCTACACCTTC. Translating gives CASSVGGDYGYTF.

This chain joins TRBV20-1 and TRBJ2-7; 8 positions match TRBD2. V shed 5 bases and J 2 bases; nucleotides not matched to a gene: 2. The CDR3 contains 12 residues. Germline V gene sequence: CDR1 DFQATT, CDR2 SNEGSKA (reference sequence). DNA of the CDR3: TGCAGTGCTCTGCGGGGGGCCTACGAGCAGTACTTC. Its protein is CSALRGAYEQYF.

For the CDR3, the DNA is TGTGCCAGCAGTCCCCCGGACAGGGACGGAAACACCATATATTTT. Amino acids: CASSPPDRDGNTIYF. This sequence joins TRBV28 and TRBJ1-3; 8 positions agree with TRBD1. CDR3 length: 15 residues. Trimming at V came to 5 bases and at J to 4 bases, leaving 7 bases not matched to a gene. CDR1 MDHEN and CDR2 SYDVKM come from the germline V gene.

This clonotype was counted between two and nine times. This chain connects TRBV29-1 to TRBJ2-6; no clear D. Looked up from germline, CDR1 is SQVTM and CDR2 is ANQGSEA. This CDR3 region has 14 residues. V was cut by 4 bases and J by 0 bases, with 7 bases left in between. The CDR3 loop is CSVALDSGANVLTF. The CDR3 nucleotides are TGCAGCGTTGCTTTGGACTCTGGGGCCAACGTCCTGACTTTC.

The sample holds a few counts of this clonotype. This chain links TRBV10-3 with TRBJ1-6; D is ambiguous. V was shortened by 2 bases and J by 6 bases, with 5 bases between the two germline ends. CDR1 is ENHRY, CDR2 SYGVKD, per germline. The CDR3 is 13 amino acids. Written as DNA, the CDR3 is TGTGCCATCAGTGAGCACTTTAATTCACCCCTCCACTTT. Its translation: CAISEHFNSPLHF.